The rows below give T cell receptor beta chains drawn from one sample of a study of T cell repertoires in cytomegalovirus infection. TCRdb ran MiXCR on the reads and lists one entry per CDR3 protein. The repertoire includes around 300,000 distinct CDR3 sequences, 22% of them detected once, and approximately 19% sits in the top ten. No cognate antigen is known for these TCRs. The sequenced sample was cultured PBMCs, obtained from culture after CMV antigen stimulation. The receptors were gathered from a human donor in good health (CMV status not recorded). Some clones in this sample may be carry-over from other donors' samples. Each CDR3 is given with its conserved first and last residue. Each record gives: V gene, CDR3 length, J gene, D gene, clone size, CDR3 DNA, CDR3 protein. The D gene is left open where the match is weak. Expanded clones get a size class; other rows say once, few or many, or leave the size out.

TRBV7-2	15	TRBJ2-5	.	many	TGTGCCAGCAGCTTATCGATTGGTTTCCAAGAGACCCAGTACTTC	CASSLSIGFQETQYF
TRBV4-1	17	TRBJ2-4	TRBD2	once	TGCGCCAGCAGCCCGACTAGCGGGAGGTACGCCAAAAACATTCAGTACTTC	CASSPTSGRYAKNIQYF
TRBV28	13	TRBJ1-6	.	few	TGTGCCAGCAGCTATAATGTGAATTCACCCCTCCACTTT	CASSYNVNSPLHF
TRBV19	14	TRBJ2-2	.	few	TGTGCCAGTAGTATCCAGGGTCGGTTCGGGGAGCTGTTTTTT	CASSIQGRFGELFF
TRBV20-1	12	TRBJ2-5	TRBD1	.	TGCAGTGCCCTGACAGGGACAGAGACCCAGTACTTC	CSALTGTETQYF
TRBV19	13	TRBJ1-2	.	many	TGTGCCGCAAGACAGCCAGCATCCTATGGCTACACCTTC	CAARQPASYGYTF
TRBV6-6	16	TRBJ1-5	TRBD1	few	TGTGCCAGCAGTTACGGGCAGGGGGCCGGCAATCAGCCCCAGCATTTT	CASSYGQGAGNQPQHF
TRBV6-2/TRBV6-3	19	TRBJ2-3	TRBD2	.	TGTGCCAGCAGTTTCCGTCTTAGCCCTAGCGGGAGAAGCACAGATACGCAGTATTTT	CASSFRLSPSGRSTDTQYF
TRBV7-6	14	TRBJ2-5	TRBD1	many	TGTGCCAGCAGCTACCGGACAGGGGGCGAGACCCAGTACTTC	CASSYRTGGETQYF
TRBV7-2	16	TRBJ2-1	TRBD2	.	TGTGCCAGCAGCTTAGTATCTAGCGGGACCAGTAATGAGCAGTTCTTC	CASSLVSSGTSNEQFF
TRBV6-2/TRBV6-3	14	TRBJ2-3	TRBD2	few	TGTGCCAGCAGTTACGGGCGGGAGGTAAATACGCAGTATTTT	CASSYGREVNTQYF
TRBV12-3/TRBV12-4	16	TRBJ2-1	TRBD2	few	TGTGCCAGCAGTCCCTTTGGGACTAGCGGATACAATGAGCAGTTCTTC	CASSPFGTSGYNEQFF
TRBV7-2	13	TRBJ2-7	.	many	TGTGCCAGCAGCTTAGTTCCTGGCCACGAGCAGTACTTC	CASSLVPGHEQYF
TRBV5-4	14	TRBJ1-4	TRBD1	.	TGTGCCAGCAGCAGGACAGGTGTCGGTGAAAAACTGTTTTTT	CASSRTGVGEKLFF
TRBV5-4	16	TRBJ2-1	.	few	TGTGCCAGCAGCCCTATAATGGTCAATCGGGGAGGTGAGCAGTTCTTC	CASSPIMVNRGGEQFF
TRBV7-8	20	TRBJ2-1	TRBD2	many	TGTGCCAGCAGCCCACGCTCCGGACTAGCGGGAGGGCCCAACAAAAATGAGCAGTTCTTC	CASSPRSGLAGGPNKNEQFF
TRBV9	14	TRBJ2-2	.	.	TGTGCCAGCAGCGTATCAGGGGCTCGAGGGGAGCTGTTTTTT	CASSVSGARGELFF
TRBV19	13	TRBJ1-1	.	.	TGTGCCAGTACAGCAGGGTGGGCCACTGAAGCTTTCTTT	CASTAGWATEAFF
TRBV29-1	13	TRBJ1-1	.	few	TGCAGCGTTGAAGGGTTGCTAGGCACTGAAGCTTTCTTT	CSVEGLLGTEAFF
TRBV12-3/TRBV12-4	15	TRBJ2-7	TRBD2	few	TGTGCCAGCAGGAACGGGACTAGCGGACACTACGAGCAGTACTTC	CASRNGTSGHYEQYF
TRBV3-1	12	TRBJ2-5	.	.	TGTGCCAGCAGCCAAATAGAAGAAACCCAGTACTTC	CASSQIEETQYF
TRBV7-4	14	TRBJ2-7	.	.	TGTGCCAGCAGCTTATATGGGGTAACCTACGAGCAGTACTTC	CASSLYGVTYEQYF
TRBV6-2/TRBV6-3	15	TRBJ2-3	TRBD1	.	TGTGCCAGCAGTCGACGGGACAGTCGAACAGATACGCAGTATTTT	CASSRRDSRTDTQYF
TRBV12-3/TRBV12-4	14	TRBJ1-2	.	many	TGTGCCAGCAGTTTTGAGGCACTGTCGGGCGGCTACACCTTC	CASSFEALSGGYTF
TRBV7-2	12	TRBJ2-5	TRBD2	few	TGTGCCAGTCAACTAGCGGGAGGGACCCAGTACTTC	CASQLAGGTQYF
TRBV7-9	12	TRBJ1-4	.	few	TGTGCCAGCAGCGCCGGTGGGGAAAAACTGTTTTTT	CASSAGGEKLFF
TRBV4-1	20	TRBJ2-1	.	.	TGCGCCAGCAGCCAAGGGGTATGGAGTAGGACTCACAGGGATCCCAATGAGCAGTTCTTC	CASSQGVWSRTHRDPNEQFF
TRBV12-3/TRBV12-4	17	TRBJ1-1	.	.	TGTGCCAGCAGTTTATCCGGGGAGAGGGGTTCGAACACTGAAGCTTTCTTT	CASSLSGERGSNTEAFF
TRBV6-1	14	TRBJ2-3	TRBD1	.	TGTGCCAGTGATGCGGGGACAGGGCAACATACGCAGTATTTT	CASDAGTGQHTQYF